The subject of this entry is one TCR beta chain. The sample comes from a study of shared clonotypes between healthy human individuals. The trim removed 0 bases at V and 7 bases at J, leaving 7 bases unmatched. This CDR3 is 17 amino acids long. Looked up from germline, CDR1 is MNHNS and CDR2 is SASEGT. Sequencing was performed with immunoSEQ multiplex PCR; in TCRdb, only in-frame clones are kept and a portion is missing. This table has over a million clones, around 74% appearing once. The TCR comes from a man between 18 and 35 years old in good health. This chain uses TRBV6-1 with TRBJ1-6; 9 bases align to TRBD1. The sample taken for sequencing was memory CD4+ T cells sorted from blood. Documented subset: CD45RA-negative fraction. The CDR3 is CASSEANRGRENSPLHF. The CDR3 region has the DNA TGTGCCAGCAGTGAAGCGAACAGGGGGCGCGAAAATTCACCCCTCCACTTT.